These 3 T cell receptor beta chains originate from one sample sequenced in a study of tumor-infiltrating lymphocytes in primary liver carcinoma. Using a constant-region primer together with ProtoScript II reverse transcriptase, TCR beta cDNA was made from around 0.55 ug of total RNA. It was through three nested multiplex PCR rounds of slightly modified ARM-PCR that TCR beta libraries arose. Use of TRBV1-TRBV30 forward primers with a C-beta reverse primer characterized the first two PCR rounds, which lasted roughly 9 cycles each. TCRdb independently ran MiXCR on the multiplex PCR reads; one entry per CDR3 protein. This table holds approximately 340,000 distinct CDR3 sequences, 65% found once. Germline DNA was also extracted, while the blood RNA originated from unsorted whole blood. Input material: peripheral blood. The source is a middle-aged man with primary liver carcinoma and hepatitis B virus infection.

This clonotype appeared many times. The rearrangement links TRBV11-1 to TRBJ2-1; D is undetermined. CDR1 SGHAT and CDR2 FQDESV come from the germline V gene (reference sequence). V dropped 0 bases and J dropped 3 bases, with 6 bases sitting between them. The CDR3 extends over 14 amino acids. The CDR3, as DNA: TGTGCCAGCAGCTTAGCCCGCGTCTACAATGAGCAGTTCTTC. Its protein is CASSLARVYNEQFF.

With regard to this clonotype: The junction differs from germline at one of its ends, possibly a read error. In DNA, the CDR3 is TGCGCCAGCAGCCAACGACGGGAAAGCACAGGTACGCAGTATTTT. It specifies CASSQRRESTGTQYF. V gene TRBV4-3 combines with J gene TRBJ2-3; D may match TRBD1 or TRBD2 (5 bases each). CDR3 length: 15 residues. CDR1 and CDR2 from the germline V gene are LGHNA and YSLEER.

The V call is TRBV28, the J call TRBJ1-2; no clear D. Trimming shortened V by 5 bases and J by 6 bases, and 25 bases separated the two germline ends. The length of the CDR3 is 17 residues. Germline V gene lookup returns CDR1 MDHEN and CDR2 SYDVKM. The CDR3 sequence is CASSLSGGGNSADGYTF. The CDR3 bases are TGTGCCAGCAGTCTATCGGGCGGAGGGAACTCGGCGGATGGCTACACCTTC.